The 10 T cell receptor beta chains given below trace back to one sample, sequenced in a study of cytomegalovirus exposure and HLA in healthy donors (dated 2017 in TCRdb). Library construction relied on the immunoSEQ multiplex PCR assay. For the multiplex PCR, a mixture combining 60 forward primers for TCR Vbeta segments and 13 reverse primers for TCR Jbeta segments was used. The source is immuneACCESS, and TCRdb retained only in-frame sequences with V and J called. Part of the clones is not carried over; for the studies checked, unresolved V genes explain less than half of this, and the remainder is unexplained. This sample's table contains about 130,000 clones. Jointly, the top ten make up more than 1% of the sample. The material sequenced was PBMCs. Every receptor here comes from a man in his late teens or twenties in good health and CMV-seronegative.

This chain links TRBV5-1 with TRBJ2-6; perhaps TRBD2 as D (6 bases). V dropped 6 bases and J dropped 3 bases, with 10 bases sitting between them. This CDR3 is built from 14 residues. Germline V CDR1 and CDR2: SGHRS, YFSETQ. The DNA of the CDR3 is TGCGCCAGCACAGCGGGTGGTGGGGCCAACGTCCTGACTTTC. This sequence encodes CASTAGGGANVLTF.

This chain joins TRBV5-1 and TRBJ2-3, with D maybe TRBD2 (5 bases). V shed 5 bases and J shed 1 base, with 14 bases lying between them. Germline V gene lookup returns CDR1 SGHRS and CDR2 YFSETQ. This CDR3 contains 15 residues. DNA for the CDR3: TGCGCCAGCAGTCCAGGACTGGCGGGCACAGATACGCAGTATTTT. It is translated as CASSPGLAGTDTQYF. The whole variable domain, filled in from reference TRBV5-1 and TRBJ2-3, reads KAGVTQTPRYLIKTRGQQVTLSCSPISGHRSVSWYQQTPGQGLQFLFEYFSETQRNKGNFPGRFSGRQFSNSRSEMNVSTLELGDSALYLCASSPGLAGTDTQYFGPGTRLTVL.

This sequence joins TRBV5-1 and TRBJ2-1; D remains unclear. This CDR3 comprises 18 residues. Germline V gene lookup returns CDR1 SGHRS and CDR2 YFSETQ. V lost 0 bases, J lost 0 bases, and 16 bases lay in between. CDR3 loop: CASSLGVWRMSSYNEQFF. CDR3 bases: TGCGCCAGCAGCTTGGGGGTTTGGCGGATGAGCTCCTACAATGAGCAGTTCTTC.

V gene TRBV5-1 combines with J gene TRBJ2-1; 11 bases map to TRBD2. With 3 bases clipped from V and 6 bases from J, the junction kept 11 bases outside the gene matches. Germline lookup yields CDR1 SGHRS and CDR2 YFSETQ. The CDR3 spans 17 residues. The chain's CDR3 is CASSYTLAGGPSNEQFF. For the CDR3, the DNA is TGCGCCAGCAGCTATACCTTAGCGGGGGGGCCTTCCAATGAGCAGTTCTTC.

The V call is TRBV10-3, the J call TRBJ2-5, with a weak D call TRBD2 (6 bases). V gave up 4 bases and J gave up 2 bases, with 8 bases separating them. The CDR3 loop spans 13 amino acids. Germline CDR1 ENHRY, CDR2 SYGVKD. CDR3 coding DNA: TGTGCCATCAGTGTTCGGGGGCAAGAGACCCAGTACTTC. It translates to CAISVRGQETQYF.

This chain joins TRBV28 and TRBJ1-5, with TRBD1 as a possible D gene (6 bases). This CDR3 comprises 16 residues. V shed 8 bases and J shed 2 bases, with 19 bases lying between them. The germline CDR1 and CDR2 sequences are MDHEN and SYDVKM. CDR3 sequence (DNA): TGTGCCAGCGGAAACAATTACAGGGACGGCAATCAGCCCCAGCATTTT. It yields the protein CASGNNYRDGNQPQHF.

The V and J genes are TRBV5-1 and TRBJ1-2; the D is unclear. Germline CDR1 SGHRS, CDR2 YFSETQ. Trimming removed 5 bases at V and 4 bases at J, with 12 bases between. CDR3 length: 13 residues. The CDR3 region has the DNA TGCGCCAGCAGGTTCCAGGATGGCTATGGCTACACCTTC. This translates into CASRFQDGYGYTF.

Worth noting for this clone: This sample includes further DNA sequences coding for the same CDR3. This chain links TRBV30 with TRBJ1-5, with D possibly being TRBD1 (6 bases). The CDR3 has 14 residues. V shed 2 bases and J shed 6 bases, with 14 bases lying between them. CDR1 and CDR2 (germline): GTSNPN, SVGIG (reference sequence). DNA of the CDR3: TGTGCCTGGAGTCAACAGGGTCCGAGTCAGCCCCAGCATTTT. It codes for CAWSQQGPSQPQHF.

The chain couples TRBV18 to TRBJ1-5; 8 nucleotides agree with TRBD1. This CDR3 contains 15 residues. Trimming cost V 6 bases and J 0 bases; bases outside gene matches: 4. Germline V gene data show CDR1 as KGHSH and CDR2 as LQKENI. This CDR3 is CASSPGGLSNQPQHF. The CDR3 bases are TGTGCCAGCTCTCCAGGGGGCCTTAGCAATCAGCCCCAGCATTTT. Full variable domain (missing parts from reference TRBV18 and TRBJ1-5): NAGVMQNPRHLVRRRGQEARLRCSPMKGHSHVYWYRQLPEEGLKFMVYLQKENIIDESGMPKERFSAEFPKEGPSILRIQQVVRGDSAAYFCASSPGGLSNQPQHFGDGTRLSIL.

The rearrangement joins TRBV27 to TRBJ2-5, with TRBD1 matching over 9 bases. With V trimmed by 2 bases and J by 4 bases, 8 bases remained unmatched. Germline V CDR1 and CDR2: MNHEY, SMNVEV (reference sequence). The CDR3 contains 16 residues. CDR3: CASSLGTGSLRETQYF. The CDR3 nucleotides are TGTGCCAGCAGTTTAGGGACAGGGTCGCTAAGAGAGACCCAGTACTTC.